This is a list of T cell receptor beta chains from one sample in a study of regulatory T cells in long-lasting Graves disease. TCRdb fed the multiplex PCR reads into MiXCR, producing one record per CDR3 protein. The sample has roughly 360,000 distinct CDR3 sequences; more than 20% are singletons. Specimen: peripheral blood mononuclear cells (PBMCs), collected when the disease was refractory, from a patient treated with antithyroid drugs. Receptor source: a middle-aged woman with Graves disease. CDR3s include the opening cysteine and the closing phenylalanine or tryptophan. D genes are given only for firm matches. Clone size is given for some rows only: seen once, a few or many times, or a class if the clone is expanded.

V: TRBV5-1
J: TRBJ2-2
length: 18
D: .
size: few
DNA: TGCGCCAGCAGCTTGGGCGGGCCCTCGAGGGGTTTTTCCGGGGAGCTGTTTTTT
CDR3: CASSLGGPSRGFSGELFF

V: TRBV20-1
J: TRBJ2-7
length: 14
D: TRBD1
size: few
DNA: TGCAGTGTTGGCCCACCGACAGGGATCTACGAGCAGTACTTC
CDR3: CSVGPPTGIYEQYF

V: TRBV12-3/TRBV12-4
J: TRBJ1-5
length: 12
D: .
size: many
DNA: TGTGCCAGCAGTTTTTACGGTCAGCCCCAGCATTTT
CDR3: CASSFYGQPQHF

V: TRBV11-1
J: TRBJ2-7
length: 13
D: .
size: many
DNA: TGTGCCAGCAGCTCCCTATTGTCCTACGAGCAGTACTTC
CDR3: CASSSLLSYEQYF

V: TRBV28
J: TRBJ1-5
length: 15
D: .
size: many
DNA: TGTGCCAGCAGTCTTCCGGGATCTAGAACGAGTACCCAGCATTTT
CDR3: CASSLPGSRTSTQHF

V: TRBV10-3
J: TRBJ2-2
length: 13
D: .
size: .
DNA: TGTGCCATCAGTGAGTCGGGTACCGGGGAGCTGTTTTTT
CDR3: CAISESGTGELFF

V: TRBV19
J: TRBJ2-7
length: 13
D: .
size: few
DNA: TGTGCCAGTCCCCCCTTGGACCGGTACGAGCAGTACTTC
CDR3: CASPPLDRYEQYF

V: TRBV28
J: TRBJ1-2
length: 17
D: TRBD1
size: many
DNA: TGTGCCAGCAGTTTATCCGGGACAGGGGCCCGTAACTATGGCTACACCTTC
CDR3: CASSLSGTGARNYGYTF

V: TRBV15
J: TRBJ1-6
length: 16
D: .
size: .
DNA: TGTGCCACCAGCAGAGATTTCTCAGGGGCATATTCACCCCTCCACTTT
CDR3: CATSRDFSGAYSPLHF

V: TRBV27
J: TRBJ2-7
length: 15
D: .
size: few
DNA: TGTGCCAGCAGCACCGACAGCCTTGGCTCCTACGAGCAGTACTTC
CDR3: CASSTDSLGSYEQYF

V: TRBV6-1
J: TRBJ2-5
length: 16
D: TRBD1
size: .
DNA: TGTGCCAGCCTACGGGTCTTACAGGGGGCCCAAGAGACCCAGTACTTC
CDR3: CASLRVLQGAQETQYF

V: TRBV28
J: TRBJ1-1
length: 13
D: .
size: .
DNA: TGTGCCAGCAGAAGACAGGTTAACACTGAAGCTTTCTTT
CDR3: CASRRQVNTEAFF

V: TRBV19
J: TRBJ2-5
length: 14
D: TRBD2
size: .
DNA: TGTGCCAGTGAGAAGCTAGCGGGTAGGGAGACCCAGTACTTC
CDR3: CASEKLAGRETQYF

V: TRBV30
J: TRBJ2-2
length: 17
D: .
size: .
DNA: TGTGCCTGGAGTCACGGCAGGTCCGGTCCGAACACCGGGGAGCTGTTTTTT
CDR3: CAWSHGRSGPNTGELFF

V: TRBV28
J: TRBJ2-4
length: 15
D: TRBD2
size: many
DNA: TGTGCCAGCAGTTTTGGCGGGAGGGCCGTCAGCATTCAGTACTTC
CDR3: CASSFGGRAVSIQYF

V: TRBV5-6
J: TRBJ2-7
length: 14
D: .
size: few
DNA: TGTGCCAGCAGCATGAAGAGCGGCATCTACGAGCAGTACTTC
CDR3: CASSMKSGIYEQYF

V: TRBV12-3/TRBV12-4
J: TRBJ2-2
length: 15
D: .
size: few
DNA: TGTGCCAGCAGTTTTGCGGGGCCTGGCACCGGGGAGCTGTTTTTT
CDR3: CASSFAGPGTGELFF

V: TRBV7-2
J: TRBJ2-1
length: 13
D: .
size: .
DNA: TGTGCCAGCAGCATCGGACTAATGGGTGGGCAGTTCTTC
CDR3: CASSIGLMGGQFF

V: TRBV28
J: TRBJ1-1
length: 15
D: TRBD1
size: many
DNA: TGTGCCAGCAGCCCCCAGGGCAGGGGGGACACTGAAGCTTTCTTT
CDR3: CASSPQGRGDTEAFF

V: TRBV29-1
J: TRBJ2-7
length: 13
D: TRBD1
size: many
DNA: TGCAGCGGGAGGGACAGGATCTCCTACGAGCAGTACTTC
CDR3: CSGRDRISYEQYF

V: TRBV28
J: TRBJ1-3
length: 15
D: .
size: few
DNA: TGTGCCAGCAGTTTATCCACAGGGACTGGAAACACCATATATTTT
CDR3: CASSLSTGTGNTIYF

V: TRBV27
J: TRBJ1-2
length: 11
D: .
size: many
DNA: TGTGCCACCAAACAGGGCGATGGCTACACCTTC
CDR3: CATKQGDGYTF

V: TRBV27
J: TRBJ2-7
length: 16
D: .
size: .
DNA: TGTGCCAGCAGTAGAGGACTCCGTTTCTCAAAGGACGAGCAGTACTTC
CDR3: CASSRGLRFSKDEQYF

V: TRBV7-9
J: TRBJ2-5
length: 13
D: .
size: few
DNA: TGTGCCAGCAGCGAGCGTTTGGGAGAGACCCAGTACTTC
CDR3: CASSERLGETQYF

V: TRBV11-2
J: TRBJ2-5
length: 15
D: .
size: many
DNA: TGTGCCAGCAGCTTAGATTGGTTCCTACAAGAGACCCAGTACTTC
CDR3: CASSLDWFLQETQYF

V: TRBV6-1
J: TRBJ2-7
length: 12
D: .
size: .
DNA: TGTGCCAGCAGTGAGGGGGGGGCCGAGCAGTACTTC
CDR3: CASSEGGAEQYF

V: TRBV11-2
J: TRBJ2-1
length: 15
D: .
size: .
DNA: TGTGCCAGCAGCTTAGGACGGGGGTGGGGGAATGAGCAGTTCTTC
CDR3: CASSLGRGWGNEQFF

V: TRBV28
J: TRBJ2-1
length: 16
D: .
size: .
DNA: TGTGCCAGCAGTTTCCCTGCCGGGACCTTTTACAATGAGCAGTTCTTC
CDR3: CASSFPAGTFYNEQFF

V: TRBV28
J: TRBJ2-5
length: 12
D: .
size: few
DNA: TGTGCCAGCAGTGAAGCTTTGAGGACCCAGTACTTC
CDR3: CASSEALRTQYF

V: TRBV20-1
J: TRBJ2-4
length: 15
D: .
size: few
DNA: TGCAGTGCCCTTTGGTCCGGACTAGCCAAAAACATTCAGTACTTC
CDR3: CSALWSGLAKNIQYF

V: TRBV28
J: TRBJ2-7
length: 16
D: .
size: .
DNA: TGTGCCAGCAGTTTAGTGGCAGCATCAATGTCCTACGAGCAGTACTTC
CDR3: CASSLVAASMSYEQYF

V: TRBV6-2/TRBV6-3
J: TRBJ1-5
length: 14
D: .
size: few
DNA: TGTGCCAGCAGCCCAGGTACGATGAATCAGCCCCAGCATTTT
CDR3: CASSPGTMNQPQHF

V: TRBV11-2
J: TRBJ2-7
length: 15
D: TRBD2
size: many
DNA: TGTGCCAGCAGCTTTGGGACTATGAGCTCCTACGAGCAGTACTTC
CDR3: CASSFGTMSSYEQYF

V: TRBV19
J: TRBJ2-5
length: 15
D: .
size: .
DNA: TGTGCCAGTAGTACGATTGCAGGGGTGGAGGAGACCCAGTACTTC
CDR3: CASSTIAGVEETQYF

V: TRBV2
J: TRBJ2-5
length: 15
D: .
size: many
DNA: TGTGCCAGCAGTGGACTAGAGACCGAAGAGCAGACCCAGTACTTC
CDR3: CASSGLETEEQTQYF

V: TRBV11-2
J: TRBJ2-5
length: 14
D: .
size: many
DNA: TGTGCCAGCAGCGGAGCGTGGGTCGGGGAGACCCAGTACTTC
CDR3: CASSGAWVGETQYF

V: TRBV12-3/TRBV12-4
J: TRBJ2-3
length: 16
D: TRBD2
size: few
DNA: TGTGCCAGCAGTCTTTTAGGGACTACAGACACAGATACGCAGTATTTT
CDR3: CASSLLGTTDTDTQYF

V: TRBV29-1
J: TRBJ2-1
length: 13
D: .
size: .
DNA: TGCAGCGTTGAAGGGACTAACCCTAATGAGCAGTTCTTC
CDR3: CSVEGTNPNEQFF

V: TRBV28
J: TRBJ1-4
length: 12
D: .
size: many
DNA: TGTGCCAGCAGTGGTACTAATGAAAAACTGTTTTTT
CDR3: CASSGTNEKLFF

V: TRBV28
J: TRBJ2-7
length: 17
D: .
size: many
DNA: TGTGCCAGCAGCCAAACAGGGCTTTCGGCAGTCTCCTACGAGCAGTACTTC
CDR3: CASSQTGLSAVSYEQYF